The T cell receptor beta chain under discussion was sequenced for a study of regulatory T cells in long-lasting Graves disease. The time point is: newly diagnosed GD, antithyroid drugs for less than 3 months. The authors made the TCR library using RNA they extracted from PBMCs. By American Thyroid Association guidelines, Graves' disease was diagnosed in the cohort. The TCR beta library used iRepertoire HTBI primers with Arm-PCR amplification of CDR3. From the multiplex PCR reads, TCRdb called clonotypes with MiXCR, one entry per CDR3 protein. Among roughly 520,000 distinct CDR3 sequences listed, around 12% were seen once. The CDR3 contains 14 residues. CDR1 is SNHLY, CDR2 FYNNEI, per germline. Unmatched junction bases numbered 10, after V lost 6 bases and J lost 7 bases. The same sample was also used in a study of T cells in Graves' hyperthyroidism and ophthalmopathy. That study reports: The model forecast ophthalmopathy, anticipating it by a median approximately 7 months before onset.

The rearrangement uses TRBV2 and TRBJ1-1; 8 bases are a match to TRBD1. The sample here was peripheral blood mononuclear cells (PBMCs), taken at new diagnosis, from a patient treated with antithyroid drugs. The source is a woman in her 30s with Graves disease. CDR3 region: CASRGTGEIGEAFF. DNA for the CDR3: TGTGCCAGCAGAGGGACAGGAGAGATTGGTGAAGCTTTCTTT.